A selection of T cell receptor beta chains follows, all from one sample in a study of blood T cell repertoires in COVID-19. Only in-frame clones appear in the TCRdb table, and some are missing; sequencing was by immunoSEQ multiplex PCR. The sample yields approximately 260,000 clones, over 70% seen once. The sample taken for sequencing was peripheral blood. These TCRs come from a woman aged 70-85 years with COVID-19, enrolled during active disease. The CDR3 runs from the conserved cysteine through the conserved F or W. The D gene is left open where the match is weak. Clone size is shown for a subset of rows, as once, few, many or a class of expanded clone.

D	size	V	J	CDR3	DNA
-	few	TRBV7-2	TRBJ1-1	CASSSTKRTEAFF	TGTGCCAGCAGCTCTACAAAGAGGACTGAAGCTTTCTTT
TRBD1	-	TRBV7-6	TRBJ1-2	CASSNGLWDRGGGYTF	TGTGCCAGCAGCAACGGACTGTGGGACAGGGGGGGCGGCTACACCTTC
-	once	TRBV28	TRBJ2-6	CASSSRDTSSGANVLTF	TGTGCCAGCAGTTCCCGGGACACCAGCTCTGGGGCCAACGTCCTGACTTTC
-	-	TRBV5-1	TRBJ2-5	CASEAQETQYF	TGCGCCAGCGAAGCCCAAGAGACCCAGTACTTC
-	-	TRBV7-8	TRBJ1-6	CASSLVGQSSYNSPLHF	TGTGCCAGCAGCTTAGTTGGGCAGAGCTCCTATAATTCACCCCTCCACTTT
-	-	TRBV7-2	TRBJ1-5	CASSYLGGNQPQHF	TGTGCCAGCAGCTACCTGGGAGGGAATCAGCCCCAGCATTTT
-	-	TRBV6-5	TRBJ2-1	CASSRGNEQFF	TGTGCCAGCAGCCGAGGCAATGAGCAGTTCTTC
-	once	TRBV6-5	TRBJ2-2	CASSYNRNTGELFF	TGTGCCAGCAGTTACAACAGGAACACCGGGGAGCTGTTTTTT
-	-	TRBV6-5	TRBJ1-1	CASIGMTGLNTEAFF	TGTGCCAGCATTGGGATGACGGGGTTGAACACTGAAGCTTTCTTT
-	-	TRBV4-1	TRBJ2-3	CASSQDYSRPGGSTDTQYF	TGCGCCAGCAGCCAAGATTATTCCCGCCCCGGAGGTAGCACAGATACGCAGTATTTT
-	-	TRBV7-8	TRBJ2-7	CASSPGSLAGEQYF	TGTGCCAGCAGCCCCGGTTCACTAGCCGGCGAGCAGTACTTC
TRBD1	-	TRBV5-5	TRBJ2-1	CASSWIRTGLDEQFF	TGTGCCAGCAGCTGGATTAGGACAGGATTGGATGAGCAGTTCTTC
-	-	TRBV30	TRBJ1-1	CAWGLGGGGTEAFF	TGTGCCTGGGGTTTAGGGGGAGGGGGCACTGAAGCTTTCTTT
-	-	TRBV5-1	TRBJ1-4	CASSPGGGEEKLFF	TGCGCCAGCAGCCCCGGAGGGGGGGAGGAAAAACTGTTTTTT
TRBD2	-	TRBV5-1	TRBJ2-7	CASSFEGLAGYEQYF	TGCGCCAGCAGCTTTGAAGGTCTAGCGGGTTACGAGCAGTACTTC
-	-	TRBV10-3	TRBJ2-2	CAIKSAGLNTGELFF	TGTGCCATCAAGTCAGCGGGCCTAAACACCGGGGAGCTGTTTTTT
TRBD1	once	TRBV28	TRBJ1-5	CASRRDRADQPQHF	TGTGCCAGCAGGCGGGACAGGGCTGATCAGCCCCAGCATTTT
-	once	TRBV5-1	TRBJ1-1	CASSFSTANTEAFF	TGCGCCAGCAGCTTTTCGACAGCAAACACTGAAGCTTTCTTT
-	-	TRBV18	TRBJ1-5	CASSPLENQPQHF	TGTGCCAGCTCACCACTGGAGAATCAGCCCCAGCATTTT
-	-	TRBV2	TRBJ1-2	CASRLSRDYGYTF	TGTGCCAGCAGGCTAAGCAGGGACTATGGCTACACCTTC
TRBD2	-	TRBV5-5	TRBJ2-7	CASSPAPREAYEQYF	TGTGCCAGCAGCCCGGCCCCACGGGAGGCCTACGAGCAGTACTTC
-	once	TRBV12-1	TRBJ2-7	CASSFEASGSYEQYF	TGTGCCAGCAGCTTTGAAGCTAGCGGGAGCTACGAGCAGTACTTC
-	-	TRBV6-1	TRBJ2-3	CASGEQVALDTQYF	TGTGCCAGCGGTGAGCAGGTTGCTTTGGATACGCAGTATTTT